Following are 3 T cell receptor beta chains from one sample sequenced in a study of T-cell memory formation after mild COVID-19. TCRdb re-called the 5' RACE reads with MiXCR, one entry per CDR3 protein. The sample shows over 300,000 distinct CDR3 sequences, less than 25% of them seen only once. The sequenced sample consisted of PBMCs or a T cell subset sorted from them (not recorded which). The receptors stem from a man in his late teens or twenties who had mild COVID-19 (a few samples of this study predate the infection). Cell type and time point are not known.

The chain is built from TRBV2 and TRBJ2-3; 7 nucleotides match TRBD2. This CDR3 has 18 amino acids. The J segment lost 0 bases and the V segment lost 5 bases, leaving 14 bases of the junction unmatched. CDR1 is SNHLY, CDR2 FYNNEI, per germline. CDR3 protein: CASSLRNRGLDSTDTQYF. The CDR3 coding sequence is TGTGCCAGCAGTCTACGAAACCGAGGACTAGATAGCACAGATACGCAGTATTTT.

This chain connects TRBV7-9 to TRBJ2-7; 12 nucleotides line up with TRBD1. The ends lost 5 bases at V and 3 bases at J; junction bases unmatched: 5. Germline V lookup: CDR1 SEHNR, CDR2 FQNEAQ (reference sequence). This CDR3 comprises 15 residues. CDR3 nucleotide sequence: TGTGCCAGCAGCCCGGGACAGGGGGCAAACTACGAGCAGTACTTC. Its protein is CASSPGQGANYEQYF.

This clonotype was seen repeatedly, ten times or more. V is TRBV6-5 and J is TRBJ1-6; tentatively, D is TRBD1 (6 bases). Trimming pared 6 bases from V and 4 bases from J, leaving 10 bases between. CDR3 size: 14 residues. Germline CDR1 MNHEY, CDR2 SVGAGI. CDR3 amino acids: CASRRQVYNSPLHF. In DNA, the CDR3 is TGTGCCAGCAGGCGACAGGTTTATAATTCACCCCTCCACTTT.